This is a list of T cell receptor beta chains from one sample in a study of early T cells in non-severe SARS-CoV-2 infection. A single record per CDR3 protein comes from TCRdb applying MiXCR to the 5' RACE reads. The sample consists of roughly 120,000 distinct CDR3 sequences, approximately 15% of them appearing once. Specimen: whole blood. These receptors were taken from an adult who was a healthcare worker with PCR-confirmed SARS-CoV-2 infection or an uninfected control (not recorded which). The CDR3 runs from the conserved cysteine through the conserved F or W. Each record gives: clone size, CDR3 length, J gene, V gene, D gene, CDR3 DNA, CDR3 protein. The D gene is left open where the match is weak. Expanded clones are given a class, and other clones once, few, many or no size at all.

>many|15|TRBJ2-1|TRBV18|TRBD2
TGTGCCAGCTCCCTCGGGACTAGCGGGGAGAATGAGCAGTTCTTC
CASSLGTSGENEQFF
>-|14|TRBJ2-2|TRBV20-1|TRBD1
TGCAGTGCCCGCGGACAGGGGTCCACCGGGGAGCTGTTTTTT
CSARGQGSTGELFF
>-|13|TRBJ1-1|TRBV12-3/TRBV12-4|TRBD1
TGTGCCAGCACAGGGGGCCGGGGCACTGAAGCTTTCTTT
CASTGGRGTEAFF
>few|14|TRBJ2-1|TRBV9|TRBD2
TGTGCCAGCAGCGTAGAGCGGGGGGCCGGTGAGCAGTTCTTC
CASSVERGAGEQFF
>-|11|TRBJ2-5|TRBV20-1|-
TGCAGTGCTGGGCTGCAAGAGACCCAGTACTTC
CSAGLQETQYF
>few|15|TRBJ1-2|TRBV18|TRBD1
TGTGCCAGCTCACTCGGGACAGCAGCTAACTATGGCTACACCTTC
CASSLGTAANYGYTF
>few|15|TRBJ2-4|TRBV7-2|TRBD1
TGTGCCAGCAGCGTGGACAGGGCGACGGGGGCTATTCAGTACTTC
CASSVDRATGAIQYF
>-|15|TRBJ1-1|TRBV9|-
TGTGCCAGCAGCGAGGGCCGACAGTGGCCCACTGAAGCTTTCTTT
CASSEGRQWPTEAFF
>few|13|TRBJ2-5|TRBV12-3/TRBV12-4|-
TGTGCCAGCAGTTCGGACAGCAAAGAGACCCAGTACTTC
CASSSDSKETQYF
>-|14|TRBJ2-1|TRBV20-1|-
TGCAGTGCTAGAGTTTGGGGGGCCTACAATGAGCAGTTCTTC
CSARVWGAYNEQFF
>-|15|TRBJ2-3|TRBV6-1|-
TGTGCCAGCAGTGAGGGGGGGGCTGGCACAGATACGCAGTATTTT
CASSEGGAGTDTQYF
>many|15|TRBJ1-5|TRBV12-3/TRBV12-4|-
TGTGCCAGCAACATACAGGGTTGGGGCAATCAGCCCCAGCATTTT
CASNIQGWGNQPQHF
>-|15|TRBJ2-5|TRBV12-5|-
TGTGCTAGTGGTTTGCCGGGGAGCTGGGGAGAGACCCAGTACTTC
CASGLPGSWGETQYF